This T cell receptor (beta chain) came from a study of T cell repertoires in cytomegalovirus infection. About the study: CMV infection together with matching HLA type was indicated by public TCR beta signatures.

Points from the study as a whole: CMV carriers having the relevant HLA were flagged by cumulative public TCR beta family frequency. Within the response measured ex vivo, HLA-C-restricted CMV-specific TCR beta clonotypes were dominant.

Germline lookup yields CDR1 MGHDK and CDR2 SYGVNS. V shed 6 bases and J shed 5 bases, with 10 bases lying between them. The CDR3 extends over 12 amino acids. TCRdb processed the reads anew with MiXCR; each CDR3 protein has one entry. The table has hundreds of thousands of distinct CDR3 sequences, approximately 25% seen once. This clonotype has just a few counts. Its antigen is unknown. Sequencing was carried out using CD8+ T cells from PBMCs. This chain joins TRBV25-1 and TRBJ1-2; perhaps TRBD1 as D (5 bases). This clonotype was sampled from a human donor in good health (CMV status not recorded). Some clones in this sample may be carry-over from other donors' samples. In DNA, the CDR3 is TGTGCCAGCAGGCTTCCAGGGTATGGCTACACCTTC. Residues: CASRLPGYGYTF.